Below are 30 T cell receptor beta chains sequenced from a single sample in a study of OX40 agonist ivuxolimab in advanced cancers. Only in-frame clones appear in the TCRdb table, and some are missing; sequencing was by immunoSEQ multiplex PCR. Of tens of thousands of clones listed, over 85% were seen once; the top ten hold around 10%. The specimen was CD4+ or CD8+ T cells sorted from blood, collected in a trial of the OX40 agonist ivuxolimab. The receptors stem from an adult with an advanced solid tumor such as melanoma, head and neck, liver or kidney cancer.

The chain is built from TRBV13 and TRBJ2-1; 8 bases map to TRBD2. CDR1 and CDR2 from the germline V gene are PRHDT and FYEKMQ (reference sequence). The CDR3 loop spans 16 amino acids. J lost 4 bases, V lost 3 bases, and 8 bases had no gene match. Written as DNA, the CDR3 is TGTGCCAGCAGCTTGGAGCGTCCTAGCGGGTACAATGAGCAGTTCTTC. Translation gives CASSLERPSGYNEQFF. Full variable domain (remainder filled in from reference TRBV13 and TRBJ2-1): AAGVIQSPRHLIKEKRETATLKCYPIPRHDTVYWYQQGPGQDPQFLISFYEKMQSDKGSIPDRFSAQQFSDYHSELNMSSLELGDSALYFCASSLERPSGYNEQFFGPGTRLTVL.

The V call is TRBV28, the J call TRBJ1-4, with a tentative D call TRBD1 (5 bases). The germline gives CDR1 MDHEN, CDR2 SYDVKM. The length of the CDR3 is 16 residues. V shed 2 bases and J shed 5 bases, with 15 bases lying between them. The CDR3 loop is CASSLMGHGVNEKLFF. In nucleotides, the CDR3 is TGTGCCAGCAGTTTAATGGGGCACGGGGTAAATGAAAAACTGTTTTTT.

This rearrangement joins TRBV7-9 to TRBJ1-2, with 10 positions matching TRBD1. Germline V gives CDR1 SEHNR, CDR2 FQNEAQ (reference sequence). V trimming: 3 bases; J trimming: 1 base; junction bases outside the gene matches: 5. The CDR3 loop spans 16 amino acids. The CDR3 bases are TGTGCCAGCAGCTTCAGGACAGGGGGTATTAACTATGGCTACACCTTC. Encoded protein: CASSFRTGGINYGYTF.

CDR3 in DNA: TGCGCCAGCAGCTTGGCGGCGACAGGGCCCTACGAGCAGTACTTC. Translated, it gives CASSLAATGPYEQYF. This chain links TRBV5-1 with TRBJ2-7, with 7 bases matching TRBD1. CDR3 size: 15 residues. Per germline, CDR1 SGHRS and CDR2 YFSETQ. J lost 2 bases, V lost 0 bases, and 5 bases had no gene match. The full variable domain, rest sourced from reference TRBV5-1 and TRBJ2-7, is KAGVTQTPRYLIKTRGQQVTLSCSPISGHRSVSWYQQTPGQGLQFLFEYFSETQRNKGNFPGRFSGRQFSNSRSEMNVSTLELGDSALYLCASSLAATGPYEQYFGPGTRLTVT.

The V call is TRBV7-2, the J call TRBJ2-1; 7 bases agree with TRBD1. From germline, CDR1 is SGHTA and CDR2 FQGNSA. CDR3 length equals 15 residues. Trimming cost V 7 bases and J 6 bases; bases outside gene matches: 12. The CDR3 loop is CASTNRGQLLNEQFF. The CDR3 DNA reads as TGTGCCAGCACAAACCGGGGACAGCTACTCAATGAGCAGTTCTTC.

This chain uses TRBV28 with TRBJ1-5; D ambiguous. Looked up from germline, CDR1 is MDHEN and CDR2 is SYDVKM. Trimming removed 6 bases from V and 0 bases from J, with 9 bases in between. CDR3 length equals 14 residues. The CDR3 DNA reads TGTGCCAGCAGCCGAGGTTATAGCAATCAGCCCCAGCATTTT. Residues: CASSRGYSNQPQHF.

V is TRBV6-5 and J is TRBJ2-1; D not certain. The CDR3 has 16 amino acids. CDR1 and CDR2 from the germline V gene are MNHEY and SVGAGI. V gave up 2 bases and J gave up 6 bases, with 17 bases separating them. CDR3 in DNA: TGTGCCAGCAGTTACCCTACCTATAGGGCCGGCAATGAGCAGTTCTTC. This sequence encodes CASSYPTYRAGNEQFF.

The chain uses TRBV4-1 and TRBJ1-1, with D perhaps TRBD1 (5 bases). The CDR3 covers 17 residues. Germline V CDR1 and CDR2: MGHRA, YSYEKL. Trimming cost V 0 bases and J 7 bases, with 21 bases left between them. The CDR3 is CASSQDPPLLGENEAFF. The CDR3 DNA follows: TGCGCCAGCAGCCAAGATCCCCCATTGCTAGGGGAGAATGAAGCTTTCTTT.

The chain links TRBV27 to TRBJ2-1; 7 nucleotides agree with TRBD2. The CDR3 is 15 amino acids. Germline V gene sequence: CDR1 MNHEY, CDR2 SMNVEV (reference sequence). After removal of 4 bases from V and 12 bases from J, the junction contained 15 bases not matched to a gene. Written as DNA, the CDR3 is TGTGCCAGCAGTTCTCTAGCGGACCGAGTTATCGTGCAGTTCTTC. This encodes CASSSLADRVIVQFF.

The CDR3 DNA reads TGTGCCAGCGGCTCTCCCCCCGGCGACCCCTACGAGCAGTACTTC. Protein: CASGSPPGDPYEQYF. The chain recombines TRBV27 with TRBJ2-7, with no clear D. The germline CDR1 and CDR2 sequences are MNHEY and SMNVEV (reference sequence). Trimming stripped 8 bases from V and 2 bases from J, with 19 bases between. CDR3 length: 15 amino acids.

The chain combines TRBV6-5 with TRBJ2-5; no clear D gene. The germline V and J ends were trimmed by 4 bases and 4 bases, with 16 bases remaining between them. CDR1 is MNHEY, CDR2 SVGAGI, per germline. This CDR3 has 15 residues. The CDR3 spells CASSSNGLGGETQYF. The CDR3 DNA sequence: TGTGCCAGCAGTTCTAACGGCCTCGGCGGAGAGACCCAGTACTTC.

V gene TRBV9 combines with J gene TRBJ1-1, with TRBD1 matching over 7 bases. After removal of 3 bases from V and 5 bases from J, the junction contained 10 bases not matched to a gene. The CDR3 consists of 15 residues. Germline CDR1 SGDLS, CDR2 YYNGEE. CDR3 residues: CASSGRRQGGTEAFF. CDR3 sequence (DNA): TGTGCCAGCAGCGGCCGAAGACAGGGAGGAACTGAAGCTTTCTTT.

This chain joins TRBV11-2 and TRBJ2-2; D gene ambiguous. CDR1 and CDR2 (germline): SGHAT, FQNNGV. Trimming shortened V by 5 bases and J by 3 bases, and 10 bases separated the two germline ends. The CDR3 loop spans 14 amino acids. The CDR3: CASSPTVYTGELFF. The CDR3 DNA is TGTGCCAGCAGCCCTACAGTTTACACCGGGGAGCTGTTTTTT.

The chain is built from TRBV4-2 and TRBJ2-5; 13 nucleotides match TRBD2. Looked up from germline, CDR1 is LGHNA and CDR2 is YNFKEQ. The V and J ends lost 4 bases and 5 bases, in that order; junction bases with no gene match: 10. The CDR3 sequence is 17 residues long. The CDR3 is CASSPRTSGSRGETQYF. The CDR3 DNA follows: TGTGCCAGCAGCCCGCGGACTAGCGGGAGCCGGGGGGAGACCCAGTACTTC.

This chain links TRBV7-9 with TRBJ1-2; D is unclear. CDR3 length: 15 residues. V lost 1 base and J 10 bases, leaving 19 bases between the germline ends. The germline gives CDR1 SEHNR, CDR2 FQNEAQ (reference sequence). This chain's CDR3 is CASSLGGRPVWDYTF. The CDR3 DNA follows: TGTGCCAGCAGCTTAGGAGGCAGGCCCGTCTGGGACTACACCTTC.

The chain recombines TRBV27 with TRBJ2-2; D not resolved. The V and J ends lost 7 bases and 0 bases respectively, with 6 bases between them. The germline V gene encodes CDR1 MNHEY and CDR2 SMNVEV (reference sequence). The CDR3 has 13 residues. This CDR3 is CASTTANTGELFF. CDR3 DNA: TGTGCCAGCACAACAGCGAACACCGGGGAGCTGTTTTTT.

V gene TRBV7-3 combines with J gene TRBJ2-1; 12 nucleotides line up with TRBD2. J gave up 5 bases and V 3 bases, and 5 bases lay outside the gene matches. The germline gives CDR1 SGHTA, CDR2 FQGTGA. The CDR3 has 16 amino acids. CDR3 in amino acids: CASSFRTSGIHNEQFF. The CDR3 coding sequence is TGTGCCAGCAGCTTTAGGACTAGCGGGATCCACAATGAGCAGTTCTTC. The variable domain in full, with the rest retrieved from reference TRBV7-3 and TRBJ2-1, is GAGVSQTPSNKVTEKGKYVELRCDPISGHTALYWYRQSLGQGPEFLIYFQGTGAADDSGLPNDRFFAVRPEGSVSTLKIQRTERGDSAVYLCASSFRTSGIHNEQFFGPGTRLTVL.

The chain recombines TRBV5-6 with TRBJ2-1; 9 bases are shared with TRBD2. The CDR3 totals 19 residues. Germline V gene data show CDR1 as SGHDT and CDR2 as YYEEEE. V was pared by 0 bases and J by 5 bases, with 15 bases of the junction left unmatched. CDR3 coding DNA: TGTGCCAGCAGCTTGGCAGTGCGACTAGCGGACCTTTTCAACAATGAGCAGTTCTTC. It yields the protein CASSLAVRLADLFNNEQFF.

CDR3 DNA: TGCGCCAGCAGCCACCACAGGGGGGGCACTGAAGCTTTCTTT. Translated: CASSHHRGGTEAFF. The chain is built from TRBV4-3 and TRBJ1-1, with 8 bases matching TRBD1. The V gene's germline CDR1 is LGHNA and CDR2 YSLEER. The V and J ends lost 3 bases and 4 bases, in that order; junction bases with no gene match: 4. This CDR3 is built from 14 residues.

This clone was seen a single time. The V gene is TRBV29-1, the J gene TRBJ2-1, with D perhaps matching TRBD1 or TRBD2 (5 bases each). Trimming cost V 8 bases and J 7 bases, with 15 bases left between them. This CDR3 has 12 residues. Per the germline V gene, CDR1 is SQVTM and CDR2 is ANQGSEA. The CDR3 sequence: CSTGPLGNEQFF. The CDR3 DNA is TGCAGCACGGGACCCTTGGGGAATGAGCAGTTCTTC.

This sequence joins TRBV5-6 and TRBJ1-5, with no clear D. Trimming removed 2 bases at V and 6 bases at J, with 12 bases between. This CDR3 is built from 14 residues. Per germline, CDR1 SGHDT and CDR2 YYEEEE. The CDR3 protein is CASSLGAGGQPQHF. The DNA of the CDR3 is TGTGCCAGCAGCTTAGGTGCGGGAGGTCAGCCCCAGCATTTT.

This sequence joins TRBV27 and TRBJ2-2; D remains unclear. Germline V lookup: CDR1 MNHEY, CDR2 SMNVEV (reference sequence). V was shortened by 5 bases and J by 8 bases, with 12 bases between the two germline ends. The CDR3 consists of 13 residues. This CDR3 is CASSPPPGGELFF. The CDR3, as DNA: TGTGCCAGCAGTCCCCCCCCCGGGGGGGAGCTGTTTTTT.

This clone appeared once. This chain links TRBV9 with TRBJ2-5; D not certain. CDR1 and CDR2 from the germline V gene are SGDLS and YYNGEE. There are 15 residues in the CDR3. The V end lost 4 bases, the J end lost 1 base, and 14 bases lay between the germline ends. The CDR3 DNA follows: TGTGCCAGCAGCCCGCTAAGGAGCAGCCAAGAGACCCAGTACTTC. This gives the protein CASSPLRSSQETQYF.

The CDR3 region is CASSWAGGLYNEQFF. The DNA for the CDR3 is TGCGCCAGCAGCTGGGCGGGGGGACTATACAATGAGCAGTTCTTC. J is TRBJ2-1 and V is TRBV10-1; the match to TRBD2 covers 8 bases. The CDR3 consists of 15 residues. Germline V gene sequence: CDR1 WNHNN, CDR2 SYGVQD (reference sequence). V was clipped by 6 bases and J by 4 bases; unmatched bases: 8.

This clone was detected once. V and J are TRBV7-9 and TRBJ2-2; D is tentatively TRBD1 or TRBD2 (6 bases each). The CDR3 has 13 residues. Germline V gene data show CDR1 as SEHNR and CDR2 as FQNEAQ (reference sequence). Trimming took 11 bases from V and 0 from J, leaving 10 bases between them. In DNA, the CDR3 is TGTGCCGGGGGGCAGGCGAACACCGGGGAGCTGTTTTTT. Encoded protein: CAGGQANTGELFF.

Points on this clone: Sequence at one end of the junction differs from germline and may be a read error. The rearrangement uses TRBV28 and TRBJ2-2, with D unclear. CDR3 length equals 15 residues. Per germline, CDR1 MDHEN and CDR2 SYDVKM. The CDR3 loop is CASSLRPKSTRELFF. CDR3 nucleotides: TGTGCCAGCAGTTTAAGGCCAAAGAGCACCCGGGAGCTGTTTTTT.

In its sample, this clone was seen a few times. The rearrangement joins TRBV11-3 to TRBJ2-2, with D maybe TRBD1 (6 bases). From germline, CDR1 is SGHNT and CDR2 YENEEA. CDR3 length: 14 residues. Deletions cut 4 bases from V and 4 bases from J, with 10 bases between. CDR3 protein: CASSSRQVTGELFF. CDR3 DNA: TGTGCCAGCAGCTCACGACAGGTCACCGGGGAGCTGTTTTTT.

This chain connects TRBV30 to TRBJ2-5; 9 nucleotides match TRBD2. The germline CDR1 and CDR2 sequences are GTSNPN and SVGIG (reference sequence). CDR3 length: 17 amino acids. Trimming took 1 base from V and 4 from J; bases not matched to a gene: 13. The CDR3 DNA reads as TGTGCCTGGAGTGACTGGGCTAGCGGGACCAACCGAGAGACCCAGTACTTC. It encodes CAWSDWASGTNRETQYF.

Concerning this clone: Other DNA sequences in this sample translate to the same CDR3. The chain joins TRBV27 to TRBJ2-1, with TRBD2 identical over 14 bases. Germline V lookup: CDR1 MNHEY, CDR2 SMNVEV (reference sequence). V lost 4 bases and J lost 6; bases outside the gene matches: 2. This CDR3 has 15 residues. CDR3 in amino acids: CASSSGTSGSNEQFF. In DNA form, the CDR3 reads TGTGCCAGCAGTTCCGGGACTAGCGGGAGCAATGAGCAGTTCTTC.

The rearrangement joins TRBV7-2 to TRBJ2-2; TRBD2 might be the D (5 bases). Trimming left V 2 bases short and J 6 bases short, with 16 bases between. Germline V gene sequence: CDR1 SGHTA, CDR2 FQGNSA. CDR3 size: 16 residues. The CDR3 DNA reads TGTGCCAGCAGCTTAAGTCTGGCTAGCACGGCCGGGGAGCTGTTTTTT. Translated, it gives CASSLSLASTAGELFF.